These 10 T cell receptor beta chains came from one sample sequenced in a study of blood T cell repertoires in COVID-19 (dated by TCRdb to the early 2020s). The library came from the immunoSEQ multiplex PCR assay. What TCRdb holds here is the immuneACCESS table cut down to in-frame rearrangements. Part of the clones is not present; checked against another copy, under half of the missing clones reflect an unresolved V gene, and the others are unexplained. This sample comprises 200,000 or so clones, roughly 84% of them detected only once. Roughly 6.2% of the sample comes from the top ten. Sequencing was performed on peripheral blood. These receptor sequences come from a woman between 35 and 50 years old who had recovered from COVID-19.

This chain uses TRBV4-2 with TRBJ1-2, with 9 bases lining up with TRBD1. The junction had 3 bases not matched to a gene; V was cut back by 6 bases and J by 7 bases. The CDR3 is 12 amino acids. CDR1 is LGHNA and CDR2 is YNFKEQ in the germline V gene. The CDR3 sequence: CASRTGGVGYTF. The CDR3 bases are TGTGCCAGCAGGACAGGGGGGGTTGGCTACACCTTC.

The chain recombines TRBV7-2 with TRBJ2-7; D is perhaps TRBD1 (5 bases). Trimming removed 3 bases at V and 3 bases at J, with 15 bases between. The CDR3 covers 15 residues. The germline CDR1 and CDR2 sequences are SGHTA and FQGNSA. The CDR3 DNA follows: TGTGCCAGCAGCTTGCGGCCAGGGCCCCTCTACGAGCAGTACTTC. It specifies CASSLRPGPLYEQYF.

This chain uses TRBV30 with TRBJ1-2, with 7 bases identical to TRBD1. This CDR3 has 13 residues. Looked up from germline, CDR1 is GTSNPN and CDR2 is SVGIG (reference sequence). The V gene end was trimmed by 0 bases and the J gene end by 7 bases; junction bases not matched to a gene: 5. The CDR3 nucleotides read TGTGCCTGGAGTGTGGTAGGGGGCGCTGGCTACACCTTC. This translates into CAWSVVGGAGYTF. Supplemented by reference TRBV30 and TRBJ1-2, the full variable domain reads SQTIHQWPATLVQPVGSPLSLECTVEGTSNPNLYWYRQAAGRGLQLLFYSVGIGQISSEVPQNLSASRPQDRQFILSSKKLLLSDSGFYLCAWSVVGGAGYTFGSGTRLTVV.

The chain joins TRBV19 to TRBJ1-2; 8 nucleotides agree with TRBD1. V lost 8 bases to trimming and J lost 5 bases; unmatched junction nucleotides: 10. CDR1 and CDR2 (germline): LNHDA, SQIVND (reference sequence). The CDR3 is 14 amino acids. The CDR3 region is CASSPSGTGYGYTF. Here the CDR3 DNA reads TGTGCCAGTTCCCCCTCCGGGACAGGATATGGCTACACCTTC. Full variable domain (missing parts from reference TRBV19 and TRBJ1-2): DGGITQSPKYLFRKEGQNVTLSCEQNLNHDAMYWYRQDPGQGLRLIYYSQIVNDFQKGDIAEGYSVSREKKESFPLTVTSAQKNPTAFYLCASSPSGTGYGYTFGSGTRLTVV.

The gene calls are TRBV9 and TRBJ2-7, with D maybe TRBD2 (7 bases). This CDR3 has 13 residues. Germline CDR1 reads SGDLS; CDR2 reads YYNGEE. V lost 3 bases and J 7 bases, leaving 14 bases between the germline ends. The CDR3: CASSERGGGEQYF. The CDR3 bases are TGTGCCAGCAGCGAACGCGGGGGCGGGGAGCAGTACTTC.

The chain combines TRBV7-2 with TRBJ2-1; 10 bases map to TRBD2. With 5 bases clipped from V and 7 bases from J, the junction kept 5 bases outside the gene matches. Germline V gene lookup returns CDR1 SGHTA and CDR2 FQGNSA. The CDR3 covers 14 residues. The CDR3 protein is CASSRGLAENEQFF. CDR3 nucleotide sequence: TGTGCCAGCAGCCGCGGACTAGCGGAAAATGAGCAGTTCTTC.

The genes are TRBV5-6 and TRBJ1-1, with 7 bases matching TRBD1. In germline, CDR1 is SGHDT, CDR2 YYEEEE. The junction had 3 bases not matched to a gene; V was cut back by 0 bases and J by 4 bases. This CDR3 is built from 14 residues. CDR3 nucleotides: TGTGCCAGCAGCTTGGCGGCAGGGGGCACTGAAGCTTTCTTT. The encoded protein is CASSLAAGGTEAFF.

The CDR3 is CASSFRRDTGELFF. DNA for the CDR3: TGTGCCAGCAGCTTTAGACGGGACACCGGGGAGCTGTTTTTT. V gene TRBV7-2 combines with J gene TRBJ2-2, with unresolved D. Germline V CDR1 and CDR2: SGHTA, FQGNSA. The CDR3 is 14 amino acids. V was cut by 3 bases and J by 3 bases, with 8 bases left in between.

The rearrangement joins TRBV5-6 to TRBJ2-3; maybe TRBD2 (5 bases). The germline V gene encodes CDR1 SGHDT and CDR2 YYEEEE. V lost 6 bases to trimming and J lost 4 bases, with 12 bases between them. There are 13 residues in the CDR3. The CDR3 nucleotides are TGTGCCAGCACCCAGGCCGGGGCAGATACGCAGTATTTT. Its protein product is CASTQAGADTQYF.

A few counts support this clone. This chain joins TRBV30 and TRBJ1-1, with 7 bases matching TRBD1. The CDR3 spans 13 residues. The germline V gene encodes CDR1 GTSNPN and CDR2 SVGIG (reference sequence). J gave up 1 base and V 5 bases, and 4 bases lay outside the gene matches. The CDR3 sequence is CAWGQATNTEAFF. The CDR3 DNA is TGTGCCTGGGGACAGGCGACGAACACTGAAGCTTTCTTT. Variable domain in full (rest from reference TRBV30 and TRBJ1-1): SQTIHQWPATLVQPVGSPLSLECTVEGTSNPNLYWYRQAAGRGLQLLFYSVGIGQISSEVPQNLSASRPQDRQFILSSKKLLLSDSGFYLCAWGQATNTEAFFGQGTRLTVV.